The rows below give T cell receptor beta chains drawn from one sample of a study of blood T cell repertoires in COVID-19. Profiled with immunoSEQ multiplex PCR; TCRdb holds only in-frame clones, not every one. Among 60,000 or so clones listed, roughly 85% were seen once. The sample consisted of peripheral blood. The receptors derive from a human donor in a cohort sampled during active COVID-19. Both conserved end residues are part of each CDR3. Fields, in order: J gene, clone size, D gene, V gene, CDR3 length, CDR3 protein, CDR3 DNA. A D gene is named only where the DNA matches it firmly. Clone size appears in some rows only: once, few, many, or a class for an expanded clone.

>TRBJ2-7|NA|NA|TRBV2|13
CASSPRDFYEQYF
TGTGCCAGCAGTCCTAGGGACTTCTACGAGCAGTACTTC
>TRBJ1-1|NA|TRBD1|TRBV29-1|12
CSVRQGGTEAFF
TGCAGCGTTCGACAGGGAGGTACTGAAGCTTTCTTT
>TRBJ2-1|NA|TRBD2|TRBV6-5|15
CASSRAGTSYNEQFF
TGTGCCAGCAGTCGAGCGGGGACCTCCTACAATGAGCAGTTCTTC
>TRBJ1-6|few|NA|TRBV7-8|15
CASSLRGSYRSPLHF
TGTGCCAGCAGCTTAAGGGGCTCTTATAGGTCACCCCTCCACTTT
>TRBJ2-7|once|TRBD1|TRBV18|15
CASSQPGQGPHEQYF
TGTGCCAGCTCACAGCCGGGACAGGGGCCCCACGAGCAGTACTTC
>TRBJ2-1|NA|TRBD2|TRBV10-1|14
CASSDSRAGDEQFF
TGCGCCAGCAGTGACAGTAGGGCGGGGGATGAGCAGTTCTTC
>TRBJ1-5|NA|NA|TRBV6-5|13
CASRTEGYQPQHF
TGTGCCAGCAGGACGGAGGGGTATCAGCCCCAGCATTTT
>TRBJ1-2|NA|TRBD1|TRBV14|15
CASSQRTGFIYGYTF
TGTGCCAGCAGCCAGCGGACAGGGTTCATCTATGGCTACACCTTC
>TRBJ2-2|NA|NA|TRBV7-9|15
CASSLRGSNTGELFF
TGTGCCAGCAGCTTAAGGGGGTCTAACACCGGGGAGCTGTTTTTT
>TRBJ2-4|once|NA|TRBV3-1/TRBV3-2|13
CASTDLAKNIQYF
TGTGCCAGCACCGACTTGGCCAAAAACATTCAGTACTTC
>TRBJ2-5|NA|NA|TRBV4-1|15
CASSQERGRRETQYF
TGCGCCAGCAGCCAAGAACGGGGGAGGAGAGAGACCCAGTACTTC
>TRBJ2-1|NA|TRBD2|TRBV19|16
CASSIGTSGVANEQFF
TGTGCCAGTAGTATAGGGACTAGCGGGGTCGCCAATGAGCAGTTCTTC
>TRBJ1-1|NA|TRBD1|TRBV19|15
CASSIPRQGFFEAFF
TGTGCCAGTAGTATCCCTCGACAGGGGTTTTTCGAAGCTTTCTTT
>TRBJ1-2|once|NA|TRBV7-6|15
CASSLGGLANYGYTF
TGTGCCAGCAGCTTAGGGGGGCTAGCTAACTATGGCTACACCTTC
>TRBJ2-1|NA|TRBD2|TRBV5-1|16
CASTDLPSGGADEQFF
TGCGCCAGCACCGACCTCCCTAGCGGGGGGGCGGATGAGCAGTTCTTC
>TRBJ2-7|NA|NA|TRBV14|11
CASSQVNEQYF
TGTGCCAGCAGCCAAGTCAACGAGCAGTACTTC
>TRBJ2-1|NA|NA|TRBV9|14
CASSPNRAGNEQFF
TGTGCCAGCAGCCCAAATCGAGCGGGCAATGAGCAGTTCTTC
>TRBJ2-3|NA|NA|TRBV7-8|14
CASSSLAVTDTQYF
TGTGCCAGCAGCTCCCTTGCAGTCACAGATACGCAGTATTTT
>TRBJ2-2|NA|NA|TRBV12-3/TRBV12-4|13
CASSLTRAGELFF
TGTGCCAGCAGTTTAACACGGGCCGGGGAGCTGTTTTTT
>TRBJ1-4|NA|NA|TRBV9|12
CASSPQNEKLFF
TGTGCCAGCAGCCCCCAAAATGAAAAACTGTTTTTT
>TRBJ2-5|NA|TRBD2|TRBV7-2|16
CASSLEVSGGVETQYF
TGTGCCAGCAGCTTAGAGGTTAGCGGGGGAGTAGAGACCCAGTACTTC
>TRBJ1-5|NA|NA|TRBV6-6|12
CASSLDFQPQHF
TGTGCCAGCAGTCTAGATTTCCAGCCCCAGCATTTT
>TRBJ1-1|NA|NA|TRBV30|13
CAWSGQMNTEAFF
TGTGCCTGGAGCGGACAGATGAACACTGAAGCTTTCTTT